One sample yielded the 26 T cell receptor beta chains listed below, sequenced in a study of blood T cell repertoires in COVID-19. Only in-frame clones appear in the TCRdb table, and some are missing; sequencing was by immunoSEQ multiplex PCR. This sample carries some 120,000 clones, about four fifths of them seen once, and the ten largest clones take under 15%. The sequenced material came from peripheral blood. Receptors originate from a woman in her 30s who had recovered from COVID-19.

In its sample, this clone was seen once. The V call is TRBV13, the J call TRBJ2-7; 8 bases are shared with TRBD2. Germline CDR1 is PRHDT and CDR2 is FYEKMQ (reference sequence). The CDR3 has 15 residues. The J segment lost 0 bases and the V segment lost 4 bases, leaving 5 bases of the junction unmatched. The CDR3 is CASSSPGTSSYEQYF. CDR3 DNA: TGTGCCAGCAGCTCGCCGGGGACTAGCTCCTACGAGCAGTACTTC.

The CDR3 nucleotides are TGCGCCAGCAGCTTGGCCGACTATTATGCCAATGAGCAGTTCTTC. It codes for CASSLADYYANEQFF. The rearrangement joins TRBV5-1 to TRBJ2-1, with TRBD2 as a possible D gene (5 bases). The V end lost 0 bases, the J end lost 6 bases, and 13 bases lay between the germline ends. This CDR3 has 15 residues. Germline V gene data show CDR1 as SGHRS and CDR2 as YFSETQ.

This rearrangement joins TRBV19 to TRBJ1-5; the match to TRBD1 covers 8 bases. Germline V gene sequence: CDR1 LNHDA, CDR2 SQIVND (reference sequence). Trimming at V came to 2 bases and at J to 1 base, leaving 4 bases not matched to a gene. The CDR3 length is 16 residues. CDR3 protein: CASSIRQGKSNQPQHF. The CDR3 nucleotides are TGTGCCAGTAGTATACGACAGGGGAAAAGCAATCAGCCCCAGCATTTT.

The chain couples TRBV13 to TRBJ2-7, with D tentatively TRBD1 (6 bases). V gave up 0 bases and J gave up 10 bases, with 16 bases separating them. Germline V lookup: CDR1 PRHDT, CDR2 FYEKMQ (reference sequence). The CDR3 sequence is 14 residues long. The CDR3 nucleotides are TGTGCCAGCAGCTTAGGGACAGGAGTGACTATTCAGTACTTC. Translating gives CASSLGTGVTIQYF. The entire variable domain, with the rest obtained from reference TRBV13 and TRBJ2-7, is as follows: AAGVIQSPRHLIKEKRETATLKCYPIPRHDTVYWYQQGPGQDPQFLISFYEKMQSDKGSIPDRFSAQQFSDYHSELNMSSLELGDSALYFCASSLGTGVTIQYFGPGTRLTVT.

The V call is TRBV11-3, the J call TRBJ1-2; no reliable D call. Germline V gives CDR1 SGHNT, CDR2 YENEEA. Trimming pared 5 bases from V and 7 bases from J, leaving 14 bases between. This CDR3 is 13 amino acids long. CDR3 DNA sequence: TGTGCCAGCAGCCAAGCCCGGGTGTGTGGCTACACCTTC. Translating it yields CASSQARVCGYTF.

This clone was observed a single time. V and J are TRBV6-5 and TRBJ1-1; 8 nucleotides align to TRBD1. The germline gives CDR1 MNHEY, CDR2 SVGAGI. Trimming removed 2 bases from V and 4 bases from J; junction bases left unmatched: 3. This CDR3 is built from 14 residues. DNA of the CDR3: TGTGCCAGCAGTTACGGGCAGGGGGCCACTGAAGCTTTCTTT. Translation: CASSYGQGATEAFF.

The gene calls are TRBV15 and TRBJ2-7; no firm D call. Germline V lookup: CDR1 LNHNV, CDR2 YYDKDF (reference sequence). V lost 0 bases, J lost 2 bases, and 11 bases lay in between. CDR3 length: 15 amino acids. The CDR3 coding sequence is TGTGCCACCAGCAGAGATCTAGGTGAAGCCTACGAGCAGTACTTC. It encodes CATSRDLGEAYEQYF.

In DNA form, the CDR3 reads TGTGCCAGCAGTGAAACAGCCATCTTCTCTGGAAACACCATATATTTT. It codes for CASSETAIFSGNTIYF. V gene TRBV2 combines with J gene TRBJ1-3; no clear D gene. Trimming took off 2 bases at V and 0 bases at J, with 11 bases between the two ends. The germline V gene encodes CDR1 SNHLY and CDR2 FYNNEI. This CDR3 is built from 16 residues.

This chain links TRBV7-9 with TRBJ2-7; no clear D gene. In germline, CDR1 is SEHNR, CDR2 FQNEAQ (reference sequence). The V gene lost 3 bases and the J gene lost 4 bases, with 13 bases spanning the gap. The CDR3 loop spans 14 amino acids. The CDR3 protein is CASSFETARYEQYF. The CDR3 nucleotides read TGTGCCAGCAGCTTCGAGACCGCGCGGTACGAGCAGTACTTC. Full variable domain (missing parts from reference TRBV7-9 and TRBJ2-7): DTGVSQNPRHKITKRGQNVTFRCDPISEHNRLYWYRQTLGQGPEFLTYFQNEAQLEKSRLLSDRFSAERPKGSFSTLEIQRTEQGDSAMYLCASSFETARYEQYFGPGTRLTVT.

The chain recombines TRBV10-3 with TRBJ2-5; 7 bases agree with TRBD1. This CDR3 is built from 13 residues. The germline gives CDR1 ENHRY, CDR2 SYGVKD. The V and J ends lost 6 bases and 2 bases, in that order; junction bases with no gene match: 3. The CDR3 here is CAIRGQEQETQYF. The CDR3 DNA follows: TGTGCCATCAGAGGACAGGAACAAGAGACCCAGTACTTC.

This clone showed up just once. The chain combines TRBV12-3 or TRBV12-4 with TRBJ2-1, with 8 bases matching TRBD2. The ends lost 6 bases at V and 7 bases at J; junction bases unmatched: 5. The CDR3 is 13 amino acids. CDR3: CASRSGLVNEQFF. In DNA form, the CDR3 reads TGTGCCAGCAGGTCGGGACTAGTAAATGAGCAGTTCTTC.

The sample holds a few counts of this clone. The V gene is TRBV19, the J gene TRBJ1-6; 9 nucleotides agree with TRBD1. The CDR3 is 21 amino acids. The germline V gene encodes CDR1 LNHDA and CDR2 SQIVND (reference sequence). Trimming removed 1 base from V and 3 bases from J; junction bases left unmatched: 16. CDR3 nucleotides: TGTGCCAGTAGTATAGTATCGACAGGGGGTCCTTGGGGCATCTATAATTCACCCCTCCACTTT. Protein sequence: CASSIVSTGGPWGIYNSPLHF.

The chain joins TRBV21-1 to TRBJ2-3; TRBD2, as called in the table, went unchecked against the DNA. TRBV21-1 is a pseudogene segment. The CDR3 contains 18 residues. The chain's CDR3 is CASSKDPGLAGDTDTQYF. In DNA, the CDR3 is TGTGCCAGCAGCAAGGATCCCGGACTAGCGGGAGATACAGATACGCAGTATTTT.

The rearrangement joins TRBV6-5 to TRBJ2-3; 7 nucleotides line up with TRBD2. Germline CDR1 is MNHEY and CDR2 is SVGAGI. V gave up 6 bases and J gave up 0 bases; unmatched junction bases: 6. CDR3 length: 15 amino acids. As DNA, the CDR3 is TGTGCCAGCAGCACCGGGGGGTTTAGCACAGATACGCAGTATTTT. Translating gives CASSTGGFSTDTQYF.

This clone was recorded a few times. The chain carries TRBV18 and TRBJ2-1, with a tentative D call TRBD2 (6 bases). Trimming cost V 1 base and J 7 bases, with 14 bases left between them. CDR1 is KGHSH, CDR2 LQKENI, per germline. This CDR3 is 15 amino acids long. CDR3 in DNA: TGTGCCAGCTCACCACTCGGACTTGGAGGGAATGAGCAGTTCTTC. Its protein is CASSPLGLGGNEQFF. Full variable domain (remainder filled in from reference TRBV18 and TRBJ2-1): NAGVMQNPRHLVRRRGQEARLRCSPMKGHSHVYWYRQLPEEGLKFMVYLQKENIIDESGMPKERFSAEFPKEGPSILRIQQVVRGDSAAYFCASSPLGLGGNEQFFGPGTRLTVL.

CDR3 region: CASSDFGTTYEQYF. In DNA, the CDR3 is TGTGCCAGCAGTGATTTCGGGACTACCTACGAGCAGTACTTC. The chain carries TRBV6-1 and TRBJ2-7, with 7 bases identical to TRBD2. This CDR3 is built from 14 residues. Germline V CDR1 and CDR2: MNHNS, SASEGT. V was clipped by 3 bases and J by 2 bases; unmatched bases: 4.

For the CDR3, the DNA is TGTGCCAGCAGCCCCCGGGACAGGGTTTCCGAGCAGTACTTC. Protein product: CASSPRDRVSEQYF. The chain employs TRBV3-1 (or the pseudogene TRBV3-2) and TRBJ2-7; 9 positions agree with TRBD1. Germline loops: CDR1 LGHDT, CDR2 YNNKEL (reference sequence). J lost 6 bases, V lost 4 bases, and 7 bases had no gene match. The CDR3 extends over 14 amino acids.

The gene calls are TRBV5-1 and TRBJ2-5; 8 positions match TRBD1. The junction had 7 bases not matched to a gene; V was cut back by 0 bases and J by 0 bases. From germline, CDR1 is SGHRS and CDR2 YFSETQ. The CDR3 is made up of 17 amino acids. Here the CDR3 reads CASSLAQGALYQETQYF. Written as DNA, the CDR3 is TGCGCCAGCAGCTTGGCTCAGGGGGCACTCTACCAAGAGACCCAGTACTTC.

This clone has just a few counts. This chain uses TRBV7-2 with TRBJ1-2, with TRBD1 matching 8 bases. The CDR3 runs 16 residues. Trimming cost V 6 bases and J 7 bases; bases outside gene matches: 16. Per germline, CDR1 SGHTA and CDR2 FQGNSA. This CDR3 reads CASSFSRGTGAFGYTF. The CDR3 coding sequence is TGTGCCAGCAGTTTCTCCAGGGGGACAGGTGCCTTTGGCTACACCTTC.

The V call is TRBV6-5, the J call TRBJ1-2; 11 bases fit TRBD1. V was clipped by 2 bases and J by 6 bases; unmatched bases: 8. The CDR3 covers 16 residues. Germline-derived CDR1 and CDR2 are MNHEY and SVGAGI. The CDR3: CASSYARTGGGDGYTF. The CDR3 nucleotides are TGTGCCAGCAGTTACGCCCGGACAGGGGGCGGGGATGGCTACACCTTC.

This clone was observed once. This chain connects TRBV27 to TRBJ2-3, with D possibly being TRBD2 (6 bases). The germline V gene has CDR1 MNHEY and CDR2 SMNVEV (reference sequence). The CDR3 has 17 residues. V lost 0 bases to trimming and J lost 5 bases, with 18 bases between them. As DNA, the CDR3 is TGTGCCAGCAGTTTATCGCGTTTCGCCGGGGGTGAAGATACGCAGTATTTT. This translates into CASSLSRFAGGEDTQYF.

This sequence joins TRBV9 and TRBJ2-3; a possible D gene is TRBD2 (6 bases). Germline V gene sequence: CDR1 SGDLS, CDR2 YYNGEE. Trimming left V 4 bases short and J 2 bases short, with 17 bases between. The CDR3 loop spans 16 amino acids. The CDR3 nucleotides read TGTGCCAGCAGCCCGGGGACTTTCCAATTCACAGATACGCAGTATTTT. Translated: CASSPGTFQFTDTQYF.

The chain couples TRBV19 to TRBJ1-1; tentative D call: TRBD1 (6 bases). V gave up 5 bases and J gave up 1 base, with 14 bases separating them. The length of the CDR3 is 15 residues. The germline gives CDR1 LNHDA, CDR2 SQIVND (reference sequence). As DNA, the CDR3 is TGTGCCAGTAGTCCAAAACCCAGGGGGAACACTGAAGCTTTCTTT. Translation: CASSPKPRGNTEAFF.

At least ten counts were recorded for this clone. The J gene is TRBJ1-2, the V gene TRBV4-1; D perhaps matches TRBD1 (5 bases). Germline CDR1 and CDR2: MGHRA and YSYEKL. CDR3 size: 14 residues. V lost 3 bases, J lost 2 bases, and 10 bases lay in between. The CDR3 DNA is TGCGCCAGCAGCCAGCCAGGGAGGAACTATGGCTACACCTTC. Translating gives CASSQPGRNYGYTF.

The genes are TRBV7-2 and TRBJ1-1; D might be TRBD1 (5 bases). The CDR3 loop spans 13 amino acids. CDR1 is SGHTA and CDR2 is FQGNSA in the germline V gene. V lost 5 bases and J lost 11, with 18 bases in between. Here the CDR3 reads CASSPGRVKGAFF. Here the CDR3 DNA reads TGTGCCAGCAGCCCCGGCAGGGTGAAAGGCGCTTTCTTT.

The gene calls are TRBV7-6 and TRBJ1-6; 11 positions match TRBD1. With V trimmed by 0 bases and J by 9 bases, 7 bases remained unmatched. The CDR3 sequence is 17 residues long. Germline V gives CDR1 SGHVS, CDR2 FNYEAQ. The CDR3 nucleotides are TGTGCCAGCAGCTTAGCTAGGACAGGGGGCGTCAGTTCACCCCTCCACTTT. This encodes CASSLARTGGVSSPLHF.